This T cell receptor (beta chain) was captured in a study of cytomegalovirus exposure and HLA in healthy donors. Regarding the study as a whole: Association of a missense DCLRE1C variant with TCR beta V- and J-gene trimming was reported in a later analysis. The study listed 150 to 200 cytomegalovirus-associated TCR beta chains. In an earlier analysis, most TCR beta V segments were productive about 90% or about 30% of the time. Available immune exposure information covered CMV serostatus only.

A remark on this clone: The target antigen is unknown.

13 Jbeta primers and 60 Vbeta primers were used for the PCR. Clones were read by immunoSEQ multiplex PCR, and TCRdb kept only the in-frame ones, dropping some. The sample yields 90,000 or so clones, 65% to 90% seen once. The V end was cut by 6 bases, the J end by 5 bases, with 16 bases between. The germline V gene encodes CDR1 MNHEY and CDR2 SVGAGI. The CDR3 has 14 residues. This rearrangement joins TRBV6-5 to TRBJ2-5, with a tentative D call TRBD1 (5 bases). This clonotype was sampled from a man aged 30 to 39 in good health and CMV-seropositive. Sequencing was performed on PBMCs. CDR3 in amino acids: CASRRRQSGETQYF. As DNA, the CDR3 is TGTGCCAGCAGACGTAGACAGTCAGGGGAGACCCAGTACTTC.